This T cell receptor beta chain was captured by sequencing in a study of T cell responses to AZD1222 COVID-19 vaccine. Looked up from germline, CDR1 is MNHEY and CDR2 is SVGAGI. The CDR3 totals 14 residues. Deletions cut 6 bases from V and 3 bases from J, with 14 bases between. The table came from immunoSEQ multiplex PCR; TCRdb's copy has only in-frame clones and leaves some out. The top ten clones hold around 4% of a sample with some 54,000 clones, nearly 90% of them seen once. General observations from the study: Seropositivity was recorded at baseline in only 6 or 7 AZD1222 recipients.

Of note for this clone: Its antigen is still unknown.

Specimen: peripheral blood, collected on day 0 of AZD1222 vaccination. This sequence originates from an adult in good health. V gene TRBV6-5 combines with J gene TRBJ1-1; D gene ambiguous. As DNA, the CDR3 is TGTGCCAGCAGGGCCAGGAGCAAGTACACTGAAGCTTTCTTT. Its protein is CASRARSKYTEAFF.